Listed below are T cell receptor beta chains from one sample, sequenced in a study of CD8 T cells in ankylosing spondylitis. TCRdb re-called the 5' RACE reads with MiXCR, one entry per CDR3 protein. The table has 150,000 to 200,000 distinct CDR3 sequences, over 10% seen once. The specimen sequenced was blood, either unsorted or a sorted T cell fraction (not recorded which). The receptors stem from a female donor with ankylosing spondylitis or in good health (not recorded which). CDR3s include the opening cysteine and the closing phenylalanine or tryptophan. The order of the fields is CDR3 DNA, CDR3 protein, clone size, J gene, D gene, CDR3 length, V gene. D genes are given only for firm matches. Only part of the rows carry a size: once, few, many, or a class if the clone is expanded.

TGTGCCAGCAGTCTTAGTGGTCCCCGGCAGTACTTC	CASSLSGPRQYF	many	TRBJ2-7	NA	12	TRBV12-3/TRBV12-4
TGTGCCAGCAGCGTAGAGCCAGGGCAGTACACTGAAGCTTTCTTT	CASSVEPGQYTEAFF	many	TRBJ1-1	NA	15	TRBV9
TGTGCCAGCAGCCAGGGGGGACAGGCGGACAATGAGCAGTTCTTC	CASSQGGQADNEQFF	many	TRBJ2-1	TRBD1	15	TRBV28
TGTGCCAGCAGCGTATTGCCGGATGTGAACACTGAAGCTTTCTTT	CASSVLPDVNTEAFF	many	TRBJ1-1	NA	15	TRBV9
TGTGCCAGCAGTTTTGGGCAGGGGGCGACAGATACGCAGTATTTT	CASSFGQGATDTQYF	many	TRBJ2-3	TRBD1	15	TRBV28
TGCGCCAGCAGCCAAGAACCAGGGTGGGGTGAGCAGTTCTTC	CASSQEPGWGEQFF	many	TRBJ2-1	NA	14	TRBV4-3
TGTGCCAGCAGCTCATCTGGAAGGGGCAATCAGCCCCAGCATTTT	CASSSSGRGNQPQHF	many	TRBJ1-5	NA	15	TRBV7-2
TGTGCCAGCTCACCATCGGTCGGCGGGTCGAACACCGGGGAGCTGTTTTTT	CASSPSVGGSNTGELFF	NA	TRBJ2-2	NA	17	TRBV18
TGTGCCACCAGCAGATCCCCAGGGGGTGGCCAGCCCCAGCATTTT	CATSRSPGGGQPQHF	few	TRBJ1-5	TRBD1	15	TRBV15
TGTGCCAGCAGTTCAGGGGTAGGGGATCAGCCCCAGCATTTT	CASSSGVGDQPQHF	few	TRBJ1-5	NA	14	TRBV6-5
TGCAGTGCTAGTCAGGGGGTTGGAAACACCATATATTTT	CSASQGVGNTIYF	many	TRBJ1-3	TRBD1	13	TRBV20-1
TGTGCCTGGTCCTCCGGAGGGGATCAGCCCCAGCATTTT	CAWSSGGDQPQHF	NA	TRBJ1-5	NA	13	TRBV30
TGCGCCAGCAGCCGCGGACAGGGGGCTAATCGGGATGAAAAACTGTTTTTT	CASSRGQGANRDEKLFF	NA	TRBJ1-4	TRBD1	17	TRBV5-1
TGTGCATCAAGTTTTCTAGCATCCGAGGCCAAAAACATTCAGTACTTC	CASSFLASEAKNIQYF	NA	TRBJ2-4	NA	16	TRBV12-3/TRBV12-4
TGTGCCAGCAGGAACGACAGGGCTAATAATTCACCCCTCCACTTT	CASRNDRANNSPLHF	many	TRBJ1-6	TRBD1	15	TRBV12-3/TRBV12-4
TGTGCCAGCAGTCCCCTAGCGGGAGGTGTAGATACGCAGTATTTT	CASSPLAGGVDTQYF	many	TRBJ2-3	TRBD2	15	TRBV3-1
TGTGCCAGCAGTCCCGAGGGGGTAAGCAATCAGCCCCAGCATTTT	CASSPEGVSNQPQHF	many	TRBJ1-5	NA	15	TRBV12-3/TRBV12-4
TGTGCCAGCAGCCCCCTGGCACTCAATGAGCAGTTCTTC	CASSPLALNEQFF	few	TRBJ2-1	NA	13	TRBV4-2
TGTGCCAGCAGCGAAACAGTACCCGGGGCCAACGTCCTGACTTTC	CASSETVPGANVLTF	many	TRBJ2-6	NA	15	TRBV25-1
TGCGCCAGCAGCCAAGAGGTCAGAGGGGAGGGATACGAGCAGTACTTC	CASSQEVRGEGYEQYF	NA	TRBJ2-7	TRBD2	16	TRBV4-1
TGCGCCAGCAGCTTGACGCCGGGACAGCAAGAGACCCAGTACTTC	CASSLTPGQQETQYF	few	TRBJ2-5	TRBD1	15	TRBV5-1
TGTGCCAGCAGCGTGGACAGGGGGCTTCAAGGCTACACCTTC	CASSVDRGLQGYTF	NA	TRBJ1-2	TRBD1	14	TRBV7-2
TGCAGTGCTAGGGGAACGACAGGGAGGACAGATACGCAGTATTTT	CSARGTTGRTDTQYF	many	TRBJ2-3	NA	15	TRBV20-1
TGTGCCAGCAGTCCCAGCAAGGCGGGCACTGAAGCTTCCTTT	CASSPSKAGTEASF	NA	TRBJ1-1	NA	14	TRBV12-3/TRBV12-4
TGCAGCGTTCTTTGGGTTAGAGAGACCCAGTACTTC	CSVLWVRETQYF	many	TRBJ2-5	NA	12	TRBV29-1
TGCGCCAGCAGCTCCTTTCAACCGGGACAGGGGAGCTCCTATAATTCACCCCTCCACTTT	CASSSFQPGQGSSYNSPLHF	many	TRBJ1-6	TRBD1	20	TRBV5-1
TGTGCCATCAGTGATGGTGTGAGGGTAGCTTTCTTT	CAISDGVRVAFF	many	TRBJ1-1	NA	12	TRBV10-3
TGTGCCAGCAGACCTGGGCTGGCGGACACCGGGGAGCTGTTTTTT	CASRPGLADTGELFF	many	TRBJ2-2	NA	15	TRBV7-3
TGTGCCAGCTCACTAAGTAGCGGGCCAAGCACAGATACGCAGTATTTT	CASSLSSGPSTDTQYF	NA	TRBJ2-3	TRBD2	16	TRBV18
TGTGCCAGCAGCTTCGGGACTGCGAACACCGGGGAGCTGTTTTTT	CASSFGTANTGELFF	many	TRBJ2-2	NA	15	TRBV11-2
TGCGCCAGCAGCTGGGACAGGGGTGCAGATACGCAGTATTTT	CASSWDRGADTQYF	many	TRBJ2-3	TRBD1	14	TRBV5-1
TGTGCCAGCAGTTTCAAGGGAATACAGCCCCAGCATTTT	CASSFKGIQPQHF	NA	TRBJ1-5	NA	13	TRBV12-3/TRBV12-4
TGTGCCAGCAGTTTCTTGGGGCAGAGCTACACCTTC	CASSFLGQSYTF	NA	TRBJ1-2	NA	12	TRBV12-3/TRBV12-4
TGCAGCGTCGGGACAGACGGAAACATTCAGTACTTC	CSVGTDGNIQYF	once	TRBJ2-4	TRBD1	12	TRBV29-1
TGTGCCAGCAGCTTAGCGGGACAGGGGAGGAACACTGAAGCTTTCTTT	CASSLAGQGRNTEAFF	once	TRBJ1-1	TRBD1	16	TRBV7-6
TGTGCCAGCAGCTTAAACATCGGAACCGCGAAGCAGTACTTC	CASSLNIGTAKQYF	few	TRBJ2-7	NA	14	TRBV7-2
TGTGCCACCAGTGAGGGGGGACAGGGCGGCGGAGAGACCCAGTACTTC	CATSEGGQGGGETQYF	many	TRBJ2-5	TRBD1	16	TRBV24-1
TGTGCCATCAGTGAGTCGTCCCAGGGGCCAGAGACCCAGGACTTC	CAISESSQGPETQDF	NA	TRBJ2-5	NA	15	TRBV10-3
TGTGCCAGCAGCGACTCCTACGAGCAGTACTTC	CASSDSYEQYF	many	TRBJ2-7	NA	11	TRBV28
TGTGCCAGCAGCTTAACGGCTGTGAGCTCCTACGAGCAGTACTTC	CASSLTAVSSYEQYF	NA	TRBJ2-7	NA	15	TRBV7-2
TGCAGTGCTAATGGACTAGCGGGACGTCGGGAGCGGTACTTC	CSANGLAGRRERYF	NA	TRBJ2-7	TRBD2	14	TRBV20-1
TGCAGTGTTCCGACTAGCGGGGACTACAATGAGCAGTTCTTC	CSVPTSGDYNEQFF	few	TRBJ2-1	TRBD2	14	TRBV20-1
TGCGCCAGCAGCTTTACGGGGGGCTCCTACAATGAGCAGTTCTTC	CASSFTGGSYNEQFF	many	TRBJ2-1	TRBD2	15	TRBV5-1
TGCAGTGCTAGGAGGGTTGGAGAGACCCAGTACTTC	CSARRVGETQYF	many	TRBJ2-5	NA	12	TRBV20-1
TGTGCCAGTAGTCGGGTCGGGAGCCCTTACAATGAGCAGTTCTTC	CASSRVGSPYNEQFF	NA	TRBJ2-1	NA	15	TRBV19
TGTGCCAGCAGCTTATGGGAGTATCAGCCCCAGCATTTT	CASSLWEYQPQHF	NA	TRBJ1-5	NA	13	TRBV7-2
TGCAGCGTTGAACAGTTATACTCTGGAAACACCATATATTTT	CSVEQLYSGNTIYF	many	TRBJ1-3	NA	14	TRBV29-1
TGTGCCAGCAGCTCTACAGGGAACAAGGCCCAGCATTTT	CASSSTGNKAQHF	many	TRBJ1-5	NA	13	TRBV5-6
TGTGCCAGCTCGGTAGACAGTATGCATAACTATGGCTACACCTTC	CASSVDSMHNYGYTF	NA	TRBJ1-2	NA	15	TRBV18
TGTGCCTGGAGTGTACAGGGTGAGCAGTTCTTC	CAWSVQGEQFF	NA	TRBJ2-1	NA	11	TRBV30